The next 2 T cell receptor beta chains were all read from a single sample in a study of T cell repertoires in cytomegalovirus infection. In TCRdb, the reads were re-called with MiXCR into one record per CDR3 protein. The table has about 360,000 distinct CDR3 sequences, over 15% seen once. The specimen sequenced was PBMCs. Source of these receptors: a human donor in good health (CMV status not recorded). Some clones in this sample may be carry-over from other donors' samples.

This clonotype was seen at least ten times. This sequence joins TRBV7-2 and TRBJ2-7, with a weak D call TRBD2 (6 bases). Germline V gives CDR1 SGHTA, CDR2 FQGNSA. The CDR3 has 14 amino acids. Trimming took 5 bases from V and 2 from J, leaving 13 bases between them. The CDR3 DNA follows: TGTGCCAGCAGCGAACGTAGCGGAACCTACGAGCAGTACTTC. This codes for CASSERSGTYEQYF. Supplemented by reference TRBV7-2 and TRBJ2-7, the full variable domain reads GAGVSQSPSNKVTEKGKDVELRCDPISGHTALYWYRQSLGQGLEFLIYFQGNSAPDKSGLPSDRFSAERTGGSVSTLTIQRTQQEDSAVYLCASSERSGTYEQYFGPGTRLTVT.

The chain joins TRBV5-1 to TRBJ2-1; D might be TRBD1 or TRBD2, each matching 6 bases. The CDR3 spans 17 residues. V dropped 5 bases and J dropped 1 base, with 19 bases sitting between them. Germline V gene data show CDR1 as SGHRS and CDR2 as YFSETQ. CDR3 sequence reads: CASSSHGGGFSYNEQFF. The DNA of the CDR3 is TGCGCCAGCAGTTCCCACGGAGGGGGGTTTTCCTACAATGAGCAGTTCTTC.